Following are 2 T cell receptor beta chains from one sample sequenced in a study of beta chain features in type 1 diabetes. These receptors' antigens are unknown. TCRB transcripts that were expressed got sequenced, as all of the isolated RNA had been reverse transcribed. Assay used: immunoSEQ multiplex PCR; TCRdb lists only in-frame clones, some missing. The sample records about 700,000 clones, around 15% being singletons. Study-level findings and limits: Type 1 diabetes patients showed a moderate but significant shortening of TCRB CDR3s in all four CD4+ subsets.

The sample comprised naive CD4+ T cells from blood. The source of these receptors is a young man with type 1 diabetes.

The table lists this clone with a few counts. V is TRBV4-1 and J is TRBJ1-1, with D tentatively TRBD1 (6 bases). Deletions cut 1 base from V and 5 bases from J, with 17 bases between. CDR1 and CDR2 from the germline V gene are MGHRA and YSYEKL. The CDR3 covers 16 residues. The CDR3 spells CASSQGHAQGWTEAFF. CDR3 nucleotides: TGCGCCAGCAGCCAAGGCCACGCACAGGGATGGACTGAAGCTTTCTTT.

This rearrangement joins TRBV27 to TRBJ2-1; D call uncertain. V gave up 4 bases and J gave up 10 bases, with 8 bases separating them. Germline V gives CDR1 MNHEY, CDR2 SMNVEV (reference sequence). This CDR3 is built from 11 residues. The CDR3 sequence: CASSSVVEQFF. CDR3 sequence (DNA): TGTGCCAGCAGTTCCGTCGTCGAGCAGTTCTTC.